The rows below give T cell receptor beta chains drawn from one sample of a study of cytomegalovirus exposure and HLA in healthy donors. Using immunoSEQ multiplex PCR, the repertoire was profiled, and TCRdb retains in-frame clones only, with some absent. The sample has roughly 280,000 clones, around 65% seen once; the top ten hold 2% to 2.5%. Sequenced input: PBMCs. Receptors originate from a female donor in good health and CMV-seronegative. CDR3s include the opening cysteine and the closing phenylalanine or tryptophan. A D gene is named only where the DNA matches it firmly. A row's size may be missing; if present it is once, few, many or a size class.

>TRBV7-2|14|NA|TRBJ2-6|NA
TGTGCCAGCAGCTTATTCCTTGGGGCCAACGTCCTGACTTTC
CASSLFLGANVLTF
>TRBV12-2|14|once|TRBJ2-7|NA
TGTGCAAGTCGCTCCCGGACTAGAGAGTACGAGCAGTACTTC
CASRSRTREYEQYF
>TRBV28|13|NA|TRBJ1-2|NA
TGTGCCAGCAGTTCTACAGGGAACTATGGCTACACCTTC
CASSSTGNYGYTF
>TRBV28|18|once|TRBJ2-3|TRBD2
TGTGCCAGCAGTTTCTTGCTACTAGCGGCCCTCCCGGGTGATACGCAGTATTTT
CASSFLLLAALPGDTQYF
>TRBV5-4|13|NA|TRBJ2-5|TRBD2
TGTGCCAGCAGCTCTAGCGGGACTGAGACCCAGTACTTC
CASSSSGTETQYF
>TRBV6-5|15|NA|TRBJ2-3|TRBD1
TGTGCCAGCAGACTTGGACAGGGGTGGGCAGATACGCAGTATTTT
CASRLGQGWADTQYF
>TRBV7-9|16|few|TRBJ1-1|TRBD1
TGTGCCAGCAGCAACCTCCGGGACAGGGGTTTCACTGAAGCTTTCTTT
CASSNLRDRGFTEAFF
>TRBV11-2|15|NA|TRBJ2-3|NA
TGTGCCAGCAGCCATAGAGGGAGTCGGACAGATACGCAGTATTTT
CASSHRGSRTDTQYF
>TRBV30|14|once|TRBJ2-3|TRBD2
TGTGCCTGGACTCCGGGACTAGCGGCAGATACGCAGTATTTT
CAWTPGLAADTQYF
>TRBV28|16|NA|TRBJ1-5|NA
TGTGCCAGCAGTCCCGTATCCACATTATTCAATCAGCCCCAGCATTTT
CASSPVSTLFNQPQHF
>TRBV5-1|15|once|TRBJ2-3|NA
TGCGCCAGCAGCTTGTATGCTAGCGGCACAGATACGCAGTATTTT
CASSLYASGTDTQYF
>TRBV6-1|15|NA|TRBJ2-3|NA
TGTGCCAGCAGTGAAAGGGCAGGGTATACAAATACGCAGTATTTT
CASSERAGYTNTQYF
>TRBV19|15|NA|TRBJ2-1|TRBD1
TGTGCCAGTAGTATCGGACAGGAGGTTTTTAATGAGCAGTTCTTC
CASSIGQEVFNEQFF
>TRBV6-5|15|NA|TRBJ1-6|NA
TGTGCCAGCAGTTACGGGCAGGGCGACAGTTCACCCCTCCACTTT
CASSYGQGDSSPLHF
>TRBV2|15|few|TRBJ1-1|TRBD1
TGTGCCAGCAGTGAGGGACAGGGAATGAACACTGAAGCTTTCTTT
CASSEGQGMNTEAFF
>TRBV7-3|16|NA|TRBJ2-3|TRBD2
TGTGCCAGCAGCCAAAGACTAGCGGGAGTCGGGGATACGCAGTATTTT
CASSQRLAGVGDTQYF
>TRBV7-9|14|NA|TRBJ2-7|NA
TGTGCCAGCAGCAATACTCGGGGGATCTACGAGCAGTACTTC
CASSNTRGIYEQYF
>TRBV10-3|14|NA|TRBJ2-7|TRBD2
TGTGCCATCAGTTTAGCGGGAGAGCGCTACGAGCAGTACTTC
CAISLAGERYEQYF
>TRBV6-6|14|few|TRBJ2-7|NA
TGTGCCAGCAGTTACGGGGGCCTCCTCGGGGAGCAGTACTTC
CASSYGGLLGEQYF
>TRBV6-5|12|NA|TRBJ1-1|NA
TGTGCCACGGGGGAGTTGAACACTGAAGCTTTCTTT
CATGELNTEAFF